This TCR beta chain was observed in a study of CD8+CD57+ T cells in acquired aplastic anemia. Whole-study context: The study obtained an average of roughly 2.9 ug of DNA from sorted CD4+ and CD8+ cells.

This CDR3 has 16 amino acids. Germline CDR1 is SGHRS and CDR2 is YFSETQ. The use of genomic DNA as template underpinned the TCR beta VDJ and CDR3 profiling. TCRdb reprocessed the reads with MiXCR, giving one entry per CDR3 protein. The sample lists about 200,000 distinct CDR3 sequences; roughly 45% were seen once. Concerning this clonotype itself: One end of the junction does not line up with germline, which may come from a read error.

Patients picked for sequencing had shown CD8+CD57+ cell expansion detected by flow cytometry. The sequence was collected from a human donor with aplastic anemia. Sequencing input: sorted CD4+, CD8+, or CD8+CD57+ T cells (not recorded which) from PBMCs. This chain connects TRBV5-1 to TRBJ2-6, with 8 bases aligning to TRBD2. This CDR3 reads CASSSSGFSGADVLTF. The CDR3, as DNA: TGCGCCAGCAGCTCTAGCGGGTTCTCTGGGGCCGACGTCCTGACTTTC.